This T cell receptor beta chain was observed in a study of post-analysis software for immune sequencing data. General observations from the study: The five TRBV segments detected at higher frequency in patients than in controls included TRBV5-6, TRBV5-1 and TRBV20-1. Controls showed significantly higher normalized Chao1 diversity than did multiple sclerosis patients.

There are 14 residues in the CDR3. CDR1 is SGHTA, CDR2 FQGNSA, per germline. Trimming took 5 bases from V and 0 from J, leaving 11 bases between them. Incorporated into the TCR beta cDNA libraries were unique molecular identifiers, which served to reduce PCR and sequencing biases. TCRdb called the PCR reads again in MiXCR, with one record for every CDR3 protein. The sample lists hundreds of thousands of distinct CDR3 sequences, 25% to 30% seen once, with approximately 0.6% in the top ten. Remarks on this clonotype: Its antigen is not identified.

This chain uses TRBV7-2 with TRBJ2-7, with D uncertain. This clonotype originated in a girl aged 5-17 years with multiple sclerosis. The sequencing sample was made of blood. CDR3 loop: CASSRSFPSYEQYF. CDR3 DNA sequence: TGTGCCAGCAGCAGATCATTTCCCTCCTACGAGCAGTACTTC.